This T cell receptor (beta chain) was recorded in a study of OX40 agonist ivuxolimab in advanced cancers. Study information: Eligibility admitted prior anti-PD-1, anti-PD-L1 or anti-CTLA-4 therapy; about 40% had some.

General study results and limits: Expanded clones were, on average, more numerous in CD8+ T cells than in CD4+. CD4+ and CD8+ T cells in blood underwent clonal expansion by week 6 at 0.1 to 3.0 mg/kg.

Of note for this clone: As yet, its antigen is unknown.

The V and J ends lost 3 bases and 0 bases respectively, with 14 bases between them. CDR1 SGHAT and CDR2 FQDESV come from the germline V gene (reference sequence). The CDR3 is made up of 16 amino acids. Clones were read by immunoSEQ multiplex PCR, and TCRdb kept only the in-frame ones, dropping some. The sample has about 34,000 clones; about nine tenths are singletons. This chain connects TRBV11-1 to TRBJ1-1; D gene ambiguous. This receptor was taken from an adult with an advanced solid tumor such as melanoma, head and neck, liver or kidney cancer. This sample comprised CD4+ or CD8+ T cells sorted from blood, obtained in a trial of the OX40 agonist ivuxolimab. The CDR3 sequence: CASSFGGGELNTEAFF. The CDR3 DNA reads TGTGCCAGCAGCTTTGGTGGAGGAGAGTTGAACACTGAAGCTTTCTTT. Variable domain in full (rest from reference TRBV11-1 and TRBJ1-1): EAEVAQSPRYKITEKSQAVAFWCDPISGHATLYWYRQILGQGPELLVQFQDESVVDDSQLPKDRFSAERLKGVDSTLKIQPAELGDSAMYLCASSFGGGELNTEAFFGQGTRLTVV.